These T cell receptor beta chains were read from a single sample in a study of shared clonotypes between healthy human individuals. Only in-frame clones appear in the TCRdb table, and some are missing; sequencing was by immunoSEQ multiplex PCR. The sample carries some 2,000,000 clones, around 95% recorded once. The source material was naive CD4+ T cells sorted from blood. The receptors shown here come from a young man in good health. The CDR3 runs from the conserved cysteine through the conserved F or W. D genes are given only for firm matches. The size of a clone is reported for some rows only, either as once, few or many, or as a class for expanded clones.

CDR3nt: TGCGCCAGCAGCCAAGATCTCCCACTAGCGGGAGGAGCTGAGCAGTTCTTC
CDR3aa: CASSQDLPLAGGAEQFF
d_gene: TRBD2
j_gene: TRBJ2-1
abundance: .
v_gene: TRBV4-3

CDR3nt: TGCGCCAGCAGCCGTGGTAGTATTTCGAACACCGGGGAGCTGTTTTTT
CDR3aa: CASSRGSISNTGELFF
d_gene: .
j_gene: TRBJ2-2
abundance: once
v_gene: TRBV4-3

CDR3nt: TGTGCCAGCACCTCCCAGGACAGGGTTTATGGCTACACCTTC
CDR3aa: CASTSQDRVYGYTF
d_gene: TRBD1
j_gene: TRBJ1-2
abundance: .
v_gene: TRBV5-6

CDR3nt: TGTGCCATCAGTGCGGGTGGGGTTCTCACCGCAGATACGCAGTATTTT
CDR3aa: CAISAGGVLTADTQYF
d_gene: .
j_gene: TRBJ2-3
abundance: .
v_gene: TRBV10-3

CDR3nt: TGTGCCAGTAGTATACAGCGGGGGGGCGGAGAGACCCAGTACTTC
CDR3aa: CASSIQRGGGETQYF
d_gene: TRBD2
j_gene: TRBJ2-5
abundance: .
v_gene: TRBV19

CDR3nt: TGCACCAGCAGCCATCACACGGAGAAAGGGACAGATACGCAGTATTTT
CDR3aa: CTSSHHTEKGTDTQYF
d_gene: .
j_gene: TRBJ2-3
abundance: .
v_gene: TRBV1

CDR3nt: TGTGCCAGCTCCCGAAATGAGGGGACTGAAGCTTTCTTT
CDR3aa: CASSRNEGTEAFF
d_gene: .
j_gene: TRBJ1-1
abundance: once
v_gene: TRBV18

CDR3nt: TGTGCCAGCAGCCCCACCGGGACACTCAACACTGAAGCTTTCTTT
CDR3aa: CASSPTGTLNTEAFF
d_gene: .
j_gene: TRBJ1-1
abundance: .
v_gene: TRBV2

CDR3nt: TGTGCCAGCAGTAAGGATGGCCGGGGATTGGAGACCCAGTACTTC
CDR3aa: CASSKDGRGLETQYF
d_gene: .
j_gene: TRBJ2-5
abundance: .
v_gene: TRBV2

CDR3nt: TGTGCCAGCTCAGCTACCGGGACAGGGCCAGAAGCTTTCTTT
CDR3aa: CASSATGTGPEAFF
d_gene: TRBD1
j_gene: TRBJ1-1
abundance: .
v_gene: TRBV18

CDR3nt: TGTGCCATCAGTGGAGGACAGGGGGCCTACAATGAGCAGTTCTTC
CDR3aa: CAISGGQGAYNEQFF
d_gene: TRBD1
j_gene: TRBJ2-1
abundance: .
v_gene: TRBV10-3

CDR3nt: TGCGCCAGCACCCAGAGGACGGACGGGGCCAACGTCCTGACTTTC
CDR3aa: CASTQRTDGANVLTF
d_gene: .
j_gene: TRBJ2-6
abundance: once
v_gene: TRBV5-1

CDR3nt: TGTGCCAGCAGTTTAGGTTCGGGGAATGAAAAACTGTTTTTT
CDR3aa: CASSLGSGNEKLFF
d_gene: .
j_gene: TRBJ1-4
abundance: .
v_gene: TRBV25-1

CDR3nt: TGTGCCAGCAGTGCGTGGGTAACCTCTGGAAACACCATATATTTT
CDR3aa: CASSAWVTSGNTIYF
d_gene: .
j_gene: TRBJ1-3
abundance: .
v_gene: TRBV2

CDR3nt: TGTGCCAGCAGTGTCGACAGGGCTTGGACTAATAGCAATCAGCCCCAGCATTTT
CDR3aa: CASSVDRAWTNSNQPQHF
d_gene: TRBD1
j_gene: TRBJ1-5
abundance: .
v_gene: TRBV6-1

CDR3nt: TGCGCCAGCAGCGGATTATCCTACGAGCAGTACTTC
CDR3aa: CASSGLSYEQYF
d_gene: .
j_gene: TRBJ2-7
abundance: .
v_gene: TRBV5-1

CDR3nt: TGTGCCAGTAGCCACGGACAGGGGCCCTATGGCTACACCTTC
CDR3aa: CASSHGQGPYGYTF
d_gene: TRBD1
j_gene: TRBJ1-2
abundance: few
v_gene: TRBV19